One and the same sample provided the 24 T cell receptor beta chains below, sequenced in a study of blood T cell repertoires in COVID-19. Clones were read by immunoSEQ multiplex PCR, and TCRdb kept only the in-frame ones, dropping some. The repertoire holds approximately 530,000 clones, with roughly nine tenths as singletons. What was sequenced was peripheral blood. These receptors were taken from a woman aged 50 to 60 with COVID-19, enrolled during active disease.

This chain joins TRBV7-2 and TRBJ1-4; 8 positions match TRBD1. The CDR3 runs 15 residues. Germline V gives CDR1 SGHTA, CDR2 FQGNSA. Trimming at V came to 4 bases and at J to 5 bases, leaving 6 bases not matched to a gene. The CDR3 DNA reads TGTGCCAGCAGCTACGCCGGACAGGGCAATGAAAAACTGTTTTTT. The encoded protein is CASSYAGQGNEKLFF.

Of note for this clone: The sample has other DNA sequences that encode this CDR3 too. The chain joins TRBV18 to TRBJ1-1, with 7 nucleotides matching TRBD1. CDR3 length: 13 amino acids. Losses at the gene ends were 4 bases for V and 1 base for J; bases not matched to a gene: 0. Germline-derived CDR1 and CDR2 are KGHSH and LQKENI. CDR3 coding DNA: TGTGCCAGCTCACGGGACAGGAACACTGAAGCTTTCTTT. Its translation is CASSRDRNTEAFF.

The CDR3 bases are TGCGCCAGCAGCTTTACCGGGACAGGGCTTGATGGCTACACCTTC. Its translation: CASSFTGTGLDGYTF. The chain is built from TRBV5-1 and TRBJ1-2; 9 bases align to TRBD1. Germline V gives CDR1 SGHRS, CDR2 YFSETQ. V was pared by 2 bases and J by 6 bases, with 8 bases of the junction left unmatched. CDR3 size: 15 residues.

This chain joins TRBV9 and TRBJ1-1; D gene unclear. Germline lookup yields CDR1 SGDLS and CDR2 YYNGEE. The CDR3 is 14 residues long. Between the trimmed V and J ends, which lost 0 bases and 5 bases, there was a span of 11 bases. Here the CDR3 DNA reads TGTGCCAGCAGCGTAGGGGATTGGAGGACTGAAGCTTTCTTT. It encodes CASSVGDWRTEAFF.

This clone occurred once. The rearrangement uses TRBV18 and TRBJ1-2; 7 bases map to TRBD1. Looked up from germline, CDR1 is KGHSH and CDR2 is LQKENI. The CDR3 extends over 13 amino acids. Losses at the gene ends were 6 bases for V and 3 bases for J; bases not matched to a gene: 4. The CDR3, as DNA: TGTGCCAGCTCCCTAGACAGGGACTATGGCTACACCTTC. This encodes CASSLDRDYGYTF.

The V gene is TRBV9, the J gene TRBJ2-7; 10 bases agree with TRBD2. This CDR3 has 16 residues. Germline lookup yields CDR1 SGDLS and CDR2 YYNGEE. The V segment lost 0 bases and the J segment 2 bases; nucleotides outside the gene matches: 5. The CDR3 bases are TGTGCCAGCAGCGTAGCCCCCAGCGGGGGGGCCTACGAGCAGTACTTC. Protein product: CASSVAPSGGAYEQYF. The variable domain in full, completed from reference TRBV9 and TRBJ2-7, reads DSGVTQTPKHLITATGQRVTLRCSPRSGDLSVYWYQQSLDQGLQFLIQYYNGEERAKGNILERFSAQQFPDLHSELNLSSLELGDSALYFCASSVAPSGGAYEQYFGPGTRLTVT.

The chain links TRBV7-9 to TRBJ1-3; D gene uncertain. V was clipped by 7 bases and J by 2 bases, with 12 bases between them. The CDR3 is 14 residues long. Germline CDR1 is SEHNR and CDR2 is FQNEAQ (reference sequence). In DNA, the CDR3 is TGTGCCAGCACCCGGGGAGAGACTGGAAACACCATATATTTT. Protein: CASTRGETGNTIYF.

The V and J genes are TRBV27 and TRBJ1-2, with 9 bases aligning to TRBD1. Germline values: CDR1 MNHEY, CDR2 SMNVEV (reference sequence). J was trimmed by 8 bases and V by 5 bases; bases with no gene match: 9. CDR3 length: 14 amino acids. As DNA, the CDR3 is TGTGCCAGCAGTACTAACAGGGGGCTGGGAGGCTACACCTTC. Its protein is CASSTNRGLGGYTF.

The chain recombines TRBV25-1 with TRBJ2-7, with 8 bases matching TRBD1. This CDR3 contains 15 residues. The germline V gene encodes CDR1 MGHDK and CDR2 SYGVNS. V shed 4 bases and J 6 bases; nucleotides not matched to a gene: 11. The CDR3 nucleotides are TGTGCCAGCAGTGCTCCCGGGACAGGAGGCGGCGAGCAGTACTTC. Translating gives CASSAPGTGGGEQYF.

Written as DNA, the CDR3 is TGTGCCAGCAGTTTACAAAAGAACACTGAAGCTTTCTTT. Translating it yields CASSLQKNTEAFF. V is TRBV12-3 or TRBV12-4 and J is TRBJ1-1; no clear D. V was pared by 2 bases and J by 1 base, with 5 bases between. The CDR3 consists of 13 residues.

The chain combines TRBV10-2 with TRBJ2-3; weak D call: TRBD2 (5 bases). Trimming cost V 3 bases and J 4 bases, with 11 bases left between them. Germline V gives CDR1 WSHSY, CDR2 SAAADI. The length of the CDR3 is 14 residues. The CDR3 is CASSDPLRADTQYF. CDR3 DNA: TGCGCCAGCAGTGATCCTCTGAGGGCAGATACGCAGTATTTT.

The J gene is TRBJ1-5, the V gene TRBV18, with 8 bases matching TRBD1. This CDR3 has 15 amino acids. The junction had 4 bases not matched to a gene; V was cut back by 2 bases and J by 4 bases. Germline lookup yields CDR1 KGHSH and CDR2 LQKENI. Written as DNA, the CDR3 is TGTGCCAGCTCACCAAGAGGGACAGGAAATCAGCCCCAGCATTTT. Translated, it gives CASSPRGTGNQPQHF.

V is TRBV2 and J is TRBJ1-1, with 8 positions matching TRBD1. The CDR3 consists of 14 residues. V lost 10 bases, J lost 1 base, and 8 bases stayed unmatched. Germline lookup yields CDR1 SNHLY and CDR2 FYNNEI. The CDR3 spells CATRLDRGNTEAFF. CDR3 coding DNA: TGTGCCACCAGACTTGACAGGGGGAACACTGAAGCTTTCTTT.

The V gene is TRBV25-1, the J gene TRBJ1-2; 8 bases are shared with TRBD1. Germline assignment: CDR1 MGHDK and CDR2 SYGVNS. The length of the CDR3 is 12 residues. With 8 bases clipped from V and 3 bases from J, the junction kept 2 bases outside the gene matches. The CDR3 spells CASQGAHYGYTF. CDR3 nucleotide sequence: TGTGCCAGCCAGGGGGCTCACTATGGCTACACCTTC.

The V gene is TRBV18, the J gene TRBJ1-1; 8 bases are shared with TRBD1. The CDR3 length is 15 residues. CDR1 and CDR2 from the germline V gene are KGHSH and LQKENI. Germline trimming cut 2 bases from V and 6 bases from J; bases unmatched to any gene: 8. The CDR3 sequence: CASSPEINRGAEAFF. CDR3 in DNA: TGTGCCAGCTCACCAGAGATAAACAGGGGGGCTGAAGCTTTCTTT.

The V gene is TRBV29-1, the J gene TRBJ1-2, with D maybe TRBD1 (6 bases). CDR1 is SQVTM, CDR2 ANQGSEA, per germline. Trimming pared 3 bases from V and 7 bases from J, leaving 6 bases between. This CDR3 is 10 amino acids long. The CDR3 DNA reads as TGCAGCGTTGAGACAGGTGGCTACACCTTC. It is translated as CSVETGGYTF.

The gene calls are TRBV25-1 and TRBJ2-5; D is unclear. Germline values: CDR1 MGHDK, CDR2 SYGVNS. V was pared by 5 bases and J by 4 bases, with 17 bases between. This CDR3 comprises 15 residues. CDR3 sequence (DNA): TGTGCCAGCAGTCCGACTGACTCTATTTCAGAGACCCAGTACTTC. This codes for CASSPTDSISETQYF.

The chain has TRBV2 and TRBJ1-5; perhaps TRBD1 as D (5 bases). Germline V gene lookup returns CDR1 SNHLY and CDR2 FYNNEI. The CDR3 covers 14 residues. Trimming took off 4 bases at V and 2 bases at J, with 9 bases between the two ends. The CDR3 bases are TGTGCCAGCAGTGTGGAAGGGGGCAATCAGCCCCAGCATTTT. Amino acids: CASSVEGGNQPQHF.

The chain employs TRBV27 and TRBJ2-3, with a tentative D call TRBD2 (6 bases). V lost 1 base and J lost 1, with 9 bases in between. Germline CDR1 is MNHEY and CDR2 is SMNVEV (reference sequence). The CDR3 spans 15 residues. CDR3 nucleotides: TGTGCCAGCAGTTTATGGGGCGGGGGCACAGATACGCAGTATTTT. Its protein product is CASSLWGGGTDTQYF.

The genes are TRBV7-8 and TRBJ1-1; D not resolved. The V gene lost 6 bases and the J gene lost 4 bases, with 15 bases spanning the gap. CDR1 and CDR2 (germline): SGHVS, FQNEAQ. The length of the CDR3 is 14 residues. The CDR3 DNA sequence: TGTGCCAGCAGTCAAACGGCAGCGCTCACTGAAGCTTTCTTT. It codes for CASSQTAALTEAFF.

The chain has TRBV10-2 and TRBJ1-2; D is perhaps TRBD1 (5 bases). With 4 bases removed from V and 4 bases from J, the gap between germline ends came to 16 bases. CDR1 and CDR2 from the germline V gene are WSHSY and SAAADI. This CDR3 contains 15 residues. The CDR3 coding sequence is TGCGCCAGCAGTGGGGGGGACCCGCCTTCCTATGGCTACACCTTC. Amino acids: CASSGGDPPSYGYTF.

This CDR3 is CASNQGGGAYEQFF. The CDR3 region has the DNA TGTGCCAGCAACCAGGGCGGGGGGGCTTATGAGCAGTTCTTC. This sequence joins TRBV9 and TRBJ2-1, with 9 positions matching TRBD2. V trimming: 6 bases; J trimming: 8 bases; junction bases outside the gene matches: 9. CDR1 is SGDLS and CDR2 is YYNGEE in the germline V gene. The CDR3 totals 14 residues.

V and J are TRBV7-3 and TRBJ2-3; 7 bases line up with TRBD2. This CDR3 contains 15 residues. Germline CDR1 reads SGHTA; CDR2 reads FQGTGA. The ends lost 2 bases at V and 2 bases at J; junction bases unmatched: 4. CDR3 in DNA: TGTGCCAGCAGCTTATCTAGCGGACCCACAGATACGCAGTATTTT. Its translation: CASSLSSGPTDTQYF.

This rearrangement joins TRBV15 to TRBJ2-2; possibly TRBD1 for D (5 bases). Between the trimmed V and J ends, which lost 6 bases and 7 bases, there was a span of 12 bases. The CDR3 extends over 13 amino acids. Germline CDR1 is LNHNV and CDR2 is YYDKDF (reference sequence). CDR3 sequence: CATSVRASGELFF. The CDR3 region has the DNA TGTGCCACCAGTGTCAGGGCGAGCGGGGAGCTGTTTTTT.